This T cell receptor beta chain was recovered during a study of blood T cell repertoires in COVID-19. On the study more broadly: PBMCs, B-cell-depleted T cells, or T cells provided the cDNA or gDNA that made up the material.

The study drew participants aged about 18 to 89 years from under 30 US areas. Recovered status applied to Cohort 3 donors who had two consecutive negative PCRs. It also applied to those with clearance or with symptom resolution. As handled by the study authors: The authors estimated nucleated cell counts from reference gene primer amplification. The method was immunoSEQ multiplex PCR; TCRdb's version includes in-frame clones alone and lacks a portion of them. V, J and clone size are those of that table, while D and trimming were read from the DNA. The sample gives 300,000 to 400,000 clones, approximately 88% of which show up once; under 6% is in the top ten. Germline V gives CDR1 MNHEY, CDR2 SVGAGI. Trimming left V 6 bases short and J 5 bases short, with 19 bases between. This CDR3 is built from 15 residues.

The clonotype originates from a man aged 25 to 40 who had recovered from COVID-19. The sample consisted of PBMCs or T cells enriched from blood (not recorded which). This chain uses TRBV6-5 with TRBJ1-2; D might be TRBD1 (5 bases). This CDR3 reads CASRITETVGYGYTF. The DNA of the CDR3 is TGTGCCAGCAGAATTACGGAGACAGTTGGGTATGGCTACACCTTC.